Presented here are 11 T cell receptor beta chains from one specimen sequenced in a study of OX40 agonist ivuxolimab in advanced cancers. Some clones are missing from TCRdb's copy, which holds only in-frame ones; the method was immunoSEQ multiplex PCR. This sample has tens of thousands of clones, with 80% to 95% found just once. The specimen was CD4+ or CD8+ T cells sorted from blood, collected in a trial of the OX40 agonist ivuxolimab. The receptors originated from an adult with an advanced solid tumor such as melanoma, head and neck, liver or kidney cancer.

This chain connects TRBV7-2 to TRBJ2-5; the match to TRBD2 covers 7 bases. With 6 bases clipped from V and 4 bases from J, the junction kept 8 bases outside the gene matches. The CDR3 sequence is 14 residues long. Looked up from germline, CDR1 is SGHTA and CDR2 is FQGNSA. The CDR3 spells CASSSGLVGETQYF. CDR3 nucleotides: TGTGCCAGCAGTTCTGGACTAGTTGGAGAGACCCAGTACTTC.

The chain has TRBV5-1 and TRBJ2-6, with 8 bases matching TRBD1. The V segment lost 3 bases and the J segment 2 bases; nucleotides outside the gene matches: 10. Per germline, CDR1 SGHRS and CDR2 YFSETQ. There are 18 residues in the CDR3. The CDR3 DNA is TGCGCCAGCAGCTGGGCCCAGGGGGCGAATGCTGGGGCCAACGTCCTGACTTTC. It encodes CASSWAQGANAGANVLTF.

V is TRBV6-1 and J is TRBJ1-5, with no clear D. CDR1 MNHNS and CDR2 SASEGT come from the germline V gene. V lost 5 bases to trimming and J lost 2 bases, with 13 bases between them. The CDR3 covers 15 residues. CDR3 amino acids: CASSPSRWGNQPQHF. CDR3 sequence (DNA): TGTGCCAGCAGTCCCTCCCGATGGGGCAATCAGCCCCAGCATTTT.

V gene TRBV5-4 combines with J gene TRBJ2-1, with 9 bases matching TRBD2. V gave up 4 bases and J gave up 8 bases; unmatched junction bases: 10. Germline CDR1 reads SGHNT; CDR2 reads YYREEE (reference sequence). The CDR3 spans 15 residues. CDR3 sequence (DNA): TGTGCCAGCAGCCCGCTAGCGGGATCCCCCGATGAGCAGTTCTTC. It encodes CASSPLAGSPDEQFF.

The chain recombines TRBV21-1 with TRBJ1-3; TRBD1 is taken as the D call from the table, unchecked against the DNA. TRBV21-1 is assigned pseudogene status. The CDR3 runs 15 residues. This CDR3 reads CASWGQKTSGNTIYF. CDR3 in DNA: TGTGCCAGCTGGGGACAGAAGACCTCTGGAAACACCATATATTTT.

This chain links TRBV29-1 with TRBJ1-1; tentatively, D is TRBD1 (5 bases). V lost 4 bases, J lost 5 bases, and 11 bases lay in between. Germline lookup yields CDR1 SQVTM and CDR2 ANQGSEA. This CDR3 is built from 12 residues. The CDR3 DNA reads TGCAGCGTTGGTAGGGGTGGGACTGAAGCTTTCTTT. Amino acid sequence: CSVGRGGTEAFF.

This sequence joins TRBV19 and TRBJ2-1, with D perhaps matching TRBD2 (5 bases). This CDR3 spans 14 amino acids. The germline V gene has CDR1 LNHDA and CDR2 SQIVND (reference sequence). V shed 4 bases and J shed 8 bases, with 15 bases lying between them. The CDR3 spells CASSNSGLPHEQFF. The CDR3 nucleotides are TGTGCCAGTAGTAACTCCGGACTCCCGCATGAGCAGTTCTTC.

The CDR3 region is CASSGPDGFGETQYF. The CDR3 DNA sequence: TGTGCCAGCAGCGGGCCGGATGGATTTGGAGAGACCCAGTACTTC. This chain joins TRBV11-3 and TRBJ2-5; D remains ambiguous. The CDR3 runs to 15 residues. Germline V gene lookup returns CDR1 SGHNT and CDR2 YENEEA. Trimming took 5 bases from V and 4 from J, leaving 17 bases between them.

This sequence joins TRBV18 and TRBJ2-1; D is undetermined. The germline V gene encodes CDR1 KGHSH and CDR2 LQKENI. Trimming stripped 6 bases from V and 5 bases from J, with 8 bases between. The CDR3 is made up of 12 amino acids. CDR3 DNA: TGTGCCAGCTCCCAACAGAACAATGAGCAGTTCTTC. As protein: CASSQQNNEQFF.

On this clone: Other DNA sequences in the sample encode the same CDR3. The chain couples TRBV5-1 to TRBJ1-2; a possible D gene is TRBD1 (5 bases). There are 14 residues in the CDR3. Germline values: CDR1 SGHRS, CDR2 YFSETQ. The V gene lost 0 bases and the J gene lost 3 bases, with 9 bases spanning the gap. CDR3 region: CASSLGQGDYGYTF. The CDR3 DNA reads TGCGCCAGCAGCTTGGGGCAGGGCGACTATGGCTACACCTTC. Based on the CDR3 plus reference TRBV5-1 and TRBJ1-2, the full variable domain is KAGVTQTPRYLIKTRGQQVTLSCSPISGHRSVSWYQQTPGQGLQFLFEYFSETQRNKGNFPGRFSGRQFSNSRSEMNVSTLELGDSALYLCASSLGQGDYGYTFGSGTRLTVV.

This clone was counted between two and nine times. The chain joins TRBV5-6 to TRBJ2-7, with D perhaps TRBD2 (6 bases). The CDR3 sequence is 14 residues long. Germline lookup yields CDR1 SGHDT and CDR2 YYEEEE. The V end lost 3 bases, the J end lost 3 bases, and 13 bases lay between the germline ends. The CDR3 sequence is CASSSGTSLYEQYF. Written as DNA, the CDR3 is TGTGCCAGCAGCTCCGGGACTTCCCTCTACGAGCAGTACTTC.